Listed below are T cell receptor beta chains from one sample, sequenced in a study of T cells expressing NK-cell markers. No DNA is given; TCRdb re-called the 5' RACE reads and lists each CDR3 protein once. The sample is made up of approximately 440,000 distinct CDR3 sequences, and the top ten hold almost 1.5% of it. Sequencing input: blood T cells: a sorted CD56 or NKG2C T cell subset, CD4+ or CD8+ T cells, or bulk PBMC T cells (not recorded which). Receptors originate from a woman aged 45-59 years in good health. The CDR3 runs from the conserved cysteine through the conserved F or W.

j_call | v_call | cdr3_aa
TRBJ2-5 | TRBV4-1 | CASSQEGNGKETQYF
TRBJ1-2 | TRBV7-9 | CASSFDIDGYTF
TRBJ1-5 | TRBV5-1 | CASSLQPTGTSNQPQHF
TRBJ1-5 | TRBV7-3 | CASSLGFRQPQHF
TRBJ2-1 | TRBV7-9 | CASSDRLARLNEQFF
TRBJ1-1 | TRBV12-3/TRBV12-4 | CASTPLRWDTEAFF
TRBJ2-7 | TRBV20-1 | CSAETPTSASEQYF
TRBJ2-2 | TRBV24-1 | CATSLTGTGLSGELFF
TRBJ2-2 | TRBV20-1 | CSARGRTASTGELFF
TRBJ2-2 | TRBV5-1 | CASSSRPDGELFF
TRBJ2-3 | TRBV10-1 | CASSLTRQGTDTQYF
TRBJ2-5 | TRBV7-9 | CASIEGAASGTQYF
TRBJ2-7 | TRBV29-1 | CSAWTGRSSYEQYF
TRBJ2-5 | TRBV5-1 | CASSLRTGRGETQYF
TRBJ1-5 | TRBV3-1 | CASSQMVAGPQHF
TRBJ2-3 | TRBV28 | CASSLGGLAGTTDTQYF
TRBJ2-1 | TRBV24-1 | CATSDAGVEQFF
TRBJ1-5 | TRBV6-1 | CASSGNTGGSNQPQHF
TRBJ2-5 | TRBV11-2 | CASSFSGPEETQYF
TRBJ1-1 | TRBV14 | CASSQSTVNTEAFF
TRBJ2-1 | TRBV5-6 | CASIGTSGSEQFF
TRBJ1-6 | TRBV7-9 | CASSHGLRQGADSPLHF
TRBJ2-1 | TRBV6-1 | CASSQSRGGLAPNEQFF
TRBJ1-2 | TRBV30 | CAWSPTVYGYTF
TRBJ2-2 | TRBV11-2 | CASSLGPGQGSTGELFF
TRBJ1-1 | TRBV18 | CASSLSGGTMNTEAFF
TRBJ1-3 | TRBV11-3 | CASSPRLGNTIYF
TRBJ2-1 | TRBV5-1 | CASSSGKLNVNEQFF
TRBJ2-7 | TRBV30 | CASLASGRGAYYEQYF
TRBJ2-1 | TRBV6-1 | CASSEGSPAGGGQFF
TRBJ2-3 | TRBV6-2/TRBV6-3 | CASSYGRGPDTQYF
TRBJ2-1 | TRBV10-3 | CAISESPGQDYNEQFF
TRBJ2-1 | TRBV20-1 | CSARVASSPYNEQFF
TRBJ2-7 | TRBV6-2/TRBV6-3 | CASRKAAGEQYF
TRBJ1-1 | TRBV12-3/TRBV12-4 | CASSFQRVAEAFF
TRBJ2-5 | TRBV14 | CASSQERVGETQYF
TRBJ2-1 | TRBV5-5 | CASSFQGAHEQFF
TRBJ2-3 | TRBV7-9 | CASSSPGSGADTQYF
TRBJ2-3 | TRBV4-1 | CASSQDQHLADPTDTQYF
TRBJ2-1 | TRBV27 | CASSLSPSYNEQFF
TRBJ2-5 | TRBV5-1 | CASSPGQGAGGQETQYF
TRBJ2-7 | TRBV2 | CASSEAAIYEQYF
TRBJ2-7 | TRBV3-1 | CASSRRAGTAYYEQYF
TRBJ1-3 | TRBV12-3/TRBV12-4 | CAVLRSGNTIYF
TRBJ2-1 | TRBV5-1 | CASSSAGEQFF
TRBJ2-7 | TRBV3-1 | CASSPQTGTSSYEQYF
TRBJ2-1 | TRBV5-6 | CASSFLGSEQFF
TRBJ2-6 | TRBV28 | CASSPGDHPYGANVLTF